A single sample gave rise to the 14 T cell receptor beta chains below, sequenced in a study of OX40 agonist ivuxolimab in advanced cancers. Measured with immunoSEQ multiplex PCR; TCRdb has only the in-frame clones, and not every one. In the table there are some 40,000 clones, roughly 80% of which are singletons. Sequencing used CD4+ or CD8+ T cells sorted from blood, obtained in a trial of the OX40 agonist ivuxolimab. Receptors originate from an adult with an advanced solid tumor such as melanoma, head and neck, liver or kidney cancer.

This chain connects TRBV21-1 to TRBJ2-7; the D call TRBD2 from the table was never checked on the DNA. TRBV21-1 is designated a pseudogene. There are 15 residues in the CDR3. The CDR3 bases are TGTGCCAGCAGCAAAGGGCAACGGGAGTGGTACGAGCAGTACTTC. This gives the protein CASSKGQREWYEQYF.

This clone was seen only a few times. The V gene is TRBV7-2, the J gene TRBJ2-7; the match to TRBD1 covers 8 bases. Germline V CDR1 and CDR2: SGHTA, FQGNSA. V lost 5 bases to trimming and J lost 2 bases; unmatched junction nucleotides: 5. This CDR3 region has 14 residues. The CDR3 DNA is TGTGCCAGCAGCCCCGACAGGGGCGCCTACGAGCAGTACTTC. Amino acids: CASSPDRGAYEQYF. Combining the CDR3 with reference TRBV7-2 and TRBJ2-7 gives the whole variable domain GAGVSQSPSNKVTEKGKDVELRCDPISGHTALYWYRQSLGQGLEFLIYFQGNSAPDKSGLPSDRFSAERTGGSVSTLTIQRTQQEDSAVYLCASSPDRGAYEQYFGPGTRLTVT.

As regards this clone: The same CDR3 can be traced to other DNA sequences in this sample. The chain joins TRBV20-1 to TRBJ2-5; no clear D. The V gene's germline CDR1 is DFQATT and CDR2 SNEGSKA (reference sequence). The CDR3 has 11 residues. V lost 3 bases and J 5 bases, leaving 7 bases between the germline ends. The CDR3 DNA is TGCAGTGCTAGCCTCGCGGAGACCCAGTACTTC. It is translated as CSASLAETQYF.

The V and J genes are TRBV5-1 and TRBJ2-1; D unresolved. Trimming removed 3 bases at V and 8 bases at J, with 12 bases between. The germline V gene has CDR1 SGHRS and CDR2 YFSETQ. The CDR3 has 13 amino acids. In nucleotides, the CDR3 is TGCGCCAGCAGCTCGGACCTTAGGGATGAGCAGTTCTTC. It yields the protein CASSSDLRDEQFF.

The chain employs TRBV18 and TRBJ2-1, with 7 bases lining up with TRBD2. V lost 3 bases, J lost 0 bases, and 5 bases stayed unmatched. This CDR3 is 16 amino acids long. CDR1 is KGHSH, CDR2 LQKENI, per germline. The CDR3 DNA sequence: TGTGCCAGCTCACCCCTAGCGGTCGGCTCCTACAATGAGCAGTTCTTC. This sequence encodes CASSPLAVGSYNEQFF. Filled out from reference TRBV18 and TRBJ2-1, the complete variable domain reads NAGVMQNPRHLVRRRGQEARLRCSPMKGHSHVYWYRQLPEEGLKFMVYLQKENIIDESGMPKERFSAEFPKEGPSILRIQQVVRGDSAAYFCASSPLAVGSYNEQFFGPGTRLTVL.

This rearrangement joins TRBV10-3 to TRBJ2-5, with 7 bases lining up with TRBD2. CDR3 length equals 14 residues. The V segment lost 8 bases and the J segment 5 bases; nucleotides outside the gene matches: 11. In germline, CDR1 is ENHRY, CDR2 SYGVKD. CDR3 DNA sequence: TGTGCCATCGAGGAGAGCGGGGCCGGGGAGACCCAGTACTTC. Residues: CAIEESGAGETQYF.

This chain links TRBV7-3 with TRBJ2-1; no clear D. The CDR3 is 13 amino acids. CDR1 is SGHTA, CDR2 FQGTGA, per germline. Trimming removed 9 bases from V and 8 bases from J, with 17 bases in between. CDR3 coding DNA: TGTGCCAGTCGACCAAGCCCGGGCCATGAGCAGTTCTTC. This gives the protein CASRPSPGHEQFF.

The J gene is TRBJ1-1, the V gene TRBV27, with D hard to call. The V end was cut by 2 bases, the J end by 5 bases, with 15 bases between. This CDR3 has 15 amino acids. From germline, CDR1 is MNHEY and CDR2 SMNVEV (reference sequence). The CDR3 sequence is CASSLPGAVDTEAFF. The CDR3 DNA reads TGTGCCAGCAGTTTACCAGGTGCAGTTGATACTGAAGCTTTCTTT.

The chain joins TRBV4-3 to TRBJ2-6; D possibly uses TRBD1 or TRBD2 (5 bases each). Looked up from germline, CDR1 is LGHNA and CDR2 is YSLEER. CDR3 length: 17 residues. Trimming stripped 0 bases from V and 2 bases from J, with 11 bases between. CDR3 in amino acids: CASSQDLGTAGANVLTF. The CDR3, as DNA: TGCGCCAGCAGCCAAGATTTAGGGACCGCTGGGGCCAACGTCCTGACTTTC.

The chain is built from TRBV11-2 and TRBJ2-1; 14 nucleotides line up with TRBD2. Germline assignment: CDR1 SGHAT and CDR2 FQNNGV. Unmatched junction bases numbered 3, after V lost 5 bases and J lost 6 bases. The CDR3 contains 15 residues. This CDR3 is CASSPGLAGVNEQFF. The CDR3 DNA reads TGTGCCAGCAGCCCGGGACTAGCGGGAGTCAATGAGCAGTTCTTC.

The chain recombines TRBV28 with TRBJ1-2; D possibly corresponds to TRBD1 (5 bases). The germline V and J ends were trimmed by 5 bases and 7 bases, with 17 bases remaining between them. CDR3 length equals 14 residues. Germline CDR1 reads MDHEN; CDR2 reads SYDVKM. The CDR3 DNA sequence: TGTGCCAGCAGTCTCCGGGACCTTTGGGGTGGCTACACCTTC. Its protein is CASSLRDLWGGYTF.

In DNA form, the CDR3 reads TGTGCCAGCAGTGATTACACGGACTACACCTTC. The encoded protein is CASSDYTDYTF. V usage is TRBV25-1 and J usage is TRBJ1-2, with D unclear. V lost 3 bases, J lost 10 bases, and 9 bases lay in between. The CDR3 length is 11 residues. Looked up from germline, CDR1 is MGHDK and CDR2 is SYGVNS.

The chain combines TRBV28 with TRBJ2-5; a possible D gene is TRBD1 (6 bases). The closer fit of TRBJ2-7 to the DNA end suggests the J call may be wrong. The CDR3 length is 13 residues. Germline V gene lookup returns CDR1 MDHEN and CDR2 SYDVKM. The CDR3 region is CASVLPQGGEQYF. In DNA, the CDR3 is TGTGCCAGCGTACTTCCACAGGGTGGCGAGCAGTACTTC.

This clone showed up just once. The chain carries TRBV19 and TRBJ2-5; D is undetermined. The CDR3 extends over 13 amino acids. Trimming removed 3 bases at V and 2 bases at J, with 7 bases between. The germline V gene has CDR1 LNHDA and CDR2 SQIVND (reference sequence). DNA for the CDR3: TGTGCCAGTAGTATTGTCCCTCAAGAGACCCAGTACTTC. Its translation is CASSIVPQETQYF.